This T cell receptor (beta chain) was retrieved from a study of CD8+ T cells in alopecia areata. Study-level results: In lesional scalp, particularly from alopecia totalis/universalis, clonality was higher than in normal scalp. Normal skin's resident alphabeta T cells are sequenced alongside lesional scalp T cells.

Germline CDR1 and CDR2: NNHNN and SYGAGS (reference sequence). The CDR3 totals 15 residues. V lost 2 bases to trimming and J lost 0 bases, with 8 bases between them. The pooled cutaneous lymph node cells were sorted using several markers (CD4, CD8alpha, NKG2D, NKG2ACE and others). Details on this clone: Antigen: not known. Gene names and germline refer to mouse. The DNA ends 4 residues before the CDR3 does, and the rest of the CDR3 is filled in from the germline J gene.

Once RNA had been extracted, it was reverse transcribed into cDNA to act as the sequencing template. Profiled with immunoSEQ multiplex PCR; TCRdb holds only in-frame clones, not every one. Observed are around 290,000 clones, no singletons, with the top ten taking more than 0.95%. Sequenced material: CD4+ T cells sorted from a lymph node. The chain combines TRBV13-2 with TRBJ2-2, with D possibly TRBD1 on 5 matching bases. The sequence derives from a C3H/HeJ mouse with alopecia areata. This strain has MHC haplotype H2-k. CDR3 in amino acids: CASGESGSNTGQLYF. The sequenced CDR3 bases are TGTGCCAGCGGTGAATCAGGGTCAAACACCGGG.